This T cell receptor beta chain was identified during a study of T cell changes during pregnancy in multiple sclerosis. This clone ranks as medium-sized. V was clipped by 7 bases and J by 6 bases, with 13 bases between them. This CDR3 has 12 amino acids. The V gene's germline CDR1 is MNHNY and CDR2 SVGAGI (reference sequence). Sequencing used immunoSEQ multiplex PCR; TCRdb keeps in-frame clones, though not all of them. The table includes 30,000 to 40,000 clones, approximately 90% detected once. The material sequenced was CD4+ T cells from peripheral blood mononuclear cells, taken in the second trimester of pregnancy. The gene calls are TRBV6-6 and TRBJ2-7; D perhaps matches TRBD1 (6 bases). The sequence came from a female donor in good health, enrolled as a control in a pregnancy study. CDR3 nucleotide sequence: TGTGCCAGCACCCGGGACACCAGCGAGCAGTACTTC. Its protein product is CASTRDTSEQYF.